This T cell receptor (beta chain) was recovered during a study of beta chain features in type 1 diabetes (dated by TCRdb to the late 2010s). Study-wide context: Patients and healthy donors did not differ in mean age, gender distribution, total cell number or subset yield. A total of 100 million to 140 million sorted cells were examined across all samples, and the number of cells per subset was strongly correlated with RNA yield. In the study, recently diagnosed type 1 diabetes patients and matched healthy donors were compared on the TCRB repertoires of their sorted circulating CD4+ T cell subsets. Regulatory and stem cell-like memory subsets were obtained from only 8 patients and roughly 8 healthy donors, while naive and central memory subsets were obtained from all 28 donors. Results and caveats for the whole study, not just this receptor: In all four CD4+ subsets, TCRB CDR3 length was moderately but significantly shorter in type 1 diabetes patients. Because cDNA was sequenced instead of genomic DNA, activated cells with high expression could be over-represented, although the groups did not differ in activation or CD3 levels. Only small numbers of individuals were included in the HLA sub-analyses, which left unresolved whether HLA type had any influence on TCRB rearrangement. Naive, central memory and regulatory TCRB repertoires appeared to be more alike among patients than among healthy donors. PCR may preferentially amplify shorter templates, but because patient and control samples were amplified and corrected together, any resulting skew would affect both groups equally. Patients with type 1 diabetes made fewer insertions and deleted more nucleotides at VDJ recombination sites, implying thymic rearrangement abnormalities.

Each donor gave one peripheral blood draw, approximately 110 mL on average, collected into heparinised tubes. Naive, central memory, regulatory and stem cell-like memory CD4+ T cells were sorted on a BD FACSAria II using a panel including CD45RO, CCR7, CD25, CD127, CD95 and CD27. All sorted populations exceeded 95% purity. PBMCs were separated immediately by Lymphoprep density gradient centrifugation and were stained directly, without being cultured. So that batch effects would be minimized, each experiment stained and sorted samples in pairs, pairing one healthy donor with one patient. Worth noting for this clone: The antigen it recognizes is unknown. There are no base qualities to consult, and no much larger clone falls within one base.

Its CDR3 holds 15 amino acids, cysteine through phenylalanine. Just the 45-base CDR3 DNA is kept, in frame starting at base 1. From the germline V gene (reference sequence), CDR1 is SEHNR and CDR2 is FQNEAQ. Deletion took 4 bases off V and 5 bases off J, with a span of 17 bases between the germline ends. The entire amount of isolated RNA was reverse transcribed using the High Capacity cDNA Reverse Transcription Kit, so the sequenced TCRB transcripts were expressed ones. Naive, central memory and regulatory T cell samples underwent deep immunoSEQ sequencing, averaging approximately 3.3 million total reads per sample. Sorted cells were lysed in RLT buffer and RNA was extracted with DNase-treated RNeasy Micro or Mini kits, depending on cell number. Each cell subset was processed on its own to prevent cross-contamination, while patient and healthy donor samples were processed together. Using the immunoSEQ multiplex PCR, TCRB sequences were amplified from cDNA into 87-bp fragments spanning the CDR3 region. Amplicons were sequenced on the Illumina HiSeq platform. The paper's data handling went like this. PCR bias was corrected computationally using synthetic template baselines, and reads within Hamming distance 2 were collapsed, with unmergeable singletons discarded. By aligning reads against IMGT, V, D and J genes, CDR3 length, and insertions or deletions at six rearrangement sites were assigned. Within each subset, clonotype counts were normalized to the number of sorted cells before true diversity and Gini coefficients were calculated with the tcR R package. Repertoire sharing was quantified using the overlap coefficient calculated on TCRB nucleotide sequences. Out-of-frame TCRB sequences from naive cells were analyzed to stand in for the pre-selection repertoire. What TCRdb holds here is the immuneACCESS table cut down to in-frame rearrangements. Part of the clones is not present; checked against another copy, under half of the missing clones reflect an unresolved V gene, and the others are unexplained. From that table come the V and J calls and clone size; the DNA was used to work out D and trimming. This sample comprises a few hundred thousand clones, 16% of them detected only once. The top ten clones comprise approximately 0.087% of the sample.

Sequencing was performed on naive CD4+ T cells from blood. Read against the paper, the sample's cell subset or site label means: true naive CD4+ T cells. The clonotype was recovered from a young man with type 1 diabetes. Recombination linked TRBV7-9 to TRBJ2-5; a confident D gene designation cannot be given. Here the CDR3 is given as CASSSGWASMETQYF. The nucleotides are TGTGCCAGCAGCTCTGGATGGGCCAGTATGGAGACCCAGTACTTC.